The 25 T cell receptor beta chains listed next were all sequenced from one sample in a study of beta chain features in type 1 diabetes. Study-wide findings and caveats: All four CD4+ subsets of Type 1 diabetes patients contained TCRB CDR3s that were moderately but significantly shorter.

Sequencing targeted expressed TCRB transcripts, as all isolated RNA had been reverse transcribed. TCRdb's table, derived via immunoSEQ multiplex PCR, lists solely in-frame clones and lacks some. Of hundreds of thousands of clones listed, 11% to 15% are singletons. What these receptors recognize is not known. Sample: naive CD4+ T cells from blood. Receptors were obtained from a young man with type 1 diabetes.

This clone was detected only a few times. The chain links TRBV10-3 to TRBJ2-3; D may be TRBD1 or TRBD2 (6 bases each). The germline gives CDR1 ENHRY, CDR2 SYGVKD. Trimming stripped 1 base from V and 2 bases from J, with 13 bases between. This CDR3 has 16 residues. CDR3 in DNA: TGTGCCATCAGTGAGTTGGAGGGGGGCCCCACAGATACGCAGTATTTT. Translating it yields CAISELEGGPTDTQYF.

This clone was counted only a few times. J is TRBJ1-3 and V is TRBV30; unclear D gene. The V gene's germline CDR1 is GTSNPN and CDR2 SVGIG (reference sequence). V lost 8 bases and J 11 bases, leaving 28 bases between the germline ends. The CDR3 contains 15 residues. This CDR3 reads CALKMILESKHAIYF. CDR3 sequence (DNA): TGTGCCCTGAAAATGATCCTAGAATCGAAACACGCCATATATTTT.

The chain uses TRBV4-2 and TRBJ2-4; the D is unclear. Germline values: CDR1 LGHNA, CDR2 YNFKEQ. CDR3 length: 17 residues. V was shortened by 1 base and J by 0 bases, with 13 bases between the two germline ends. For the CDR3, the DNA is TGTGCCAGCAGCCAAGGGACCCTCAAAATAGCCAAAAACATTCAGTACTTC. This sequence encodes CASSQGTLKIAKNIQYF.

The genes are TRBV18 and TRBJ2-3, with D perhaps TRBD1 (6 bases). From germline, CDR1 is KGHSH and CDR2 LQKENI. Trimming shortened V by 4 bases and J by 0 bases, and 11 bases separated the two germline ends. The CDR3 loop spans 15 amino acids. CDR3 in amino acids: CASSQRTVSTDTQYF. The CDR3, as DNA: TGTGCCAGCTCACAGCGGACAGTTAGCACAGATACGCAGTATTTT.

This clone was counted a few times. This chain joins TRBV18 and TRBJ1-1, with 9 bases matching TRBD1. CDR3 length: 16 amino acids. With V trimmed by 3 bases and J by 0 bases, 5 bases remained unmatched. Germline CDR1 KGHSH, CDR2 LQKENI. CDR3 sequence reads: CASSPYGQGMNTEAFF. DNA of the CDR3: TGTGCCAGCTCACCGTACGGACAGGGGATGAACACTGAAGCTTTCTTT.

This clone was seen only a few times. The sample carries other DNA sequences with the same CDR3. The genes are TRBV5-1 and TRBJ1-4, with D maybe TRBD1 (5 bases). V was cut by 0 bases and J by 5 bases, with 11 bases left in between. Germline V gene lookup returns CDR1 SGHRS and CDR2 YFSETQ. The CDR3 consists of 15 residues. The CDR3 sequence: CASSLAGTGNEKLFF. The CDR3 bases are TGCGCCAGCAGCTTGGCCGGGACGGGGAATGAAAAACTGTTTTTT.

DNA of the CDR3: TGTGCCAGCAGCTTAGAACTAGTCTACAATGAGCAGTTCTTC. Translating it yields CASSLELVYNEQFF. The genes are TRBV7-2 and TRBJ2-1; maybe TRBD2 (5 bases). The CDR3 runs to 14 residues. Trimming cost V 1 base and J 3 bases, with 7 bases left between them. Germline values: CDR1 SGHTA, CDR2 FQGNSA. Supplemented by reference TRBV7-2 and TRBJ2-1, the full variable domain reads GAGVSQSPSNKVTEKGKDVELRCDPISGHTALYWYRQSLGQGLEFLIYFQGNSAPDKSGLPSDRFSAERTGGSVSTLTIQRTQQEDSAVYLCASSLELVYNEQFFGPGTRLTVL.

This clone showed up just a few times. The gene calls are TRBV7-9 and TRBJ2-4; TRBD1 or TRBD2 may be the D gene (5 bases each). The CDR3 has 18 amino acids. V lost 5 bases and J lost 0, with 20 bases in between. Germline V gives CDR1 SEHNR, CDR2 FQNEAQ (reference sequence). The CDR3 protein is CASSLPGRNTIAKNIQYF. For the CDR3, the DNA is TGTGCCAGCAGCCTTCCGGGACGGAACACCATAGCCAAAAACATTCAGTACTTC.

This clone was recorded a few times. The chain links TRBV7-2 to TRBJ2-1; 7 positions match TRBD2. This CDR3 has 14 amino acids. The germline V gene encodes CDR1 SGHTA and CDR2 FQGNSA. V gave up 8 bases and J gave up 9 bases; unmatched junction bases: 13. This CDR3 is CASSSRRGGSEQFF. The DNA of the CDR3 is TGTGCCAGCTCAAGTCGGCGCGGGGGTAGTGAGCAGTTCTTC.

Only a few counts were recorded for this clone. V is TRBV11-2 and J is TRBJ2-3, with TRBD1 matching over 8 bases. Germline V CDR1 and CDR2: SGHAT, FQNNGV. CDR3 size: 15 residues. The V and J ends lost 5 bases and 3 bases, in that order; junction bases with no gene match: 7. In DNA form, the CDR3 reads TGTGCCAGCAGCGCCCGACAGGGGAAGACAGATACGCAGTATTTT. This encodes CASSARQGKTDTQYF.

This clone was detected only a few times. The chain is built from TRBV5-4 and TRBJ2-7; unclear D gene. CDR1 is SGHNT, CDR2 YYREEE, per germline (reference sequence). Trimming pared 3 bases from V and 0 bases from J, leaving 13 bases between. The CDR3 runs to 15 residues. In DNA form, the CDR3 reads TGTGCCAGCAGCTCCCAACTTTCGAGCTCCTACGAGCAGTACTTC. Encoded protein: CASSSQLSSSYEQYF.

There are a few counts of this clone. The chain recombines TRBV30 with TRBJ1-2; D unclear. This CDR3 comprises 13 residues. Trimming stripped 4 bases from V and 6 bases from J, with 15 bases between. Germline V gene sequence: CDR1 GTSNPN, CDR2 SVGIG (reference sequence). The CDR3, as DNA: TGTGCCTGGAAAGTACTATCACATAATGGCTACACCTTC. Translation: CAWKVLSHNGYTF.

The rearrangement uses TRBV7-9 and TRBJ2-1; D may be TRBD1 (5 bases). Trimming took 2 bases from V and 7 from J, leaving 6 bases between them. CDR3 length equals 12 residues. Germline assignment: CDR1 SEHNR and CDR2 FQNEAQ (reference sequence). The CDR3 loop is CASSLQGNEQFF. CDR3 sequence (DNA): TGTGCCAGCAGCTTACAGGGAAATGAGCAGTTCTTC.

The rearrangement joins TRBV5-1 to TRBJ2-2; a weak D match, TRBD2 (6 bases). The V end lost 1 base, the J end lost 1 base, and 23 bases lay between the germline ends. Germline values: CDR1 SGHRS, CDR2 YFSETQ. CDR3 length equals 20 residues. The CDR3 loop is CASSLWQGSASALNTGELFF. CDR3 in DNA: TGCGCCAGCAGCTTGTGGCAGGGATCGGCTAGCGCCCTGAACACCGGGGAGCTGTTTTTT.

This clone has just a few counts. The CDR3 DNA reads as TGTGCCAGCAGCCAAGATAAGGGGCGCGGCACAGATACGCAGTATTTT. Translation gives CASSQDKGRGTDTQYF. V usage is TRBV14 and J usage is TRBJ2-3, with D tentatively TRBD1 (5 bases). Deletions cut 0 bases from V and 1 base from J, with 11 bases between. The CDR3 totals 16 residues. Germline values: CDR1 SGHDN, CDR2 FVKESK.

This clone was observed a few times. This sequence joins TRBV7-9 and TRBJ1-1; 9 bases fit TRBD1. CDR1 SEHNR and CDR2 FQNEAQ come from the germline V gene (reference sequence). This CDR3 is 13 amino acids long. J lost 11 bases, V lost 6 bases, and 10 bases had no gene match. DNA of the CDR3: TGTGCCAGCAGGACCGGGACAGGGTGGGAGGCTTTCTTT. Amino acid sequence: CASRTGTGWEAFF.

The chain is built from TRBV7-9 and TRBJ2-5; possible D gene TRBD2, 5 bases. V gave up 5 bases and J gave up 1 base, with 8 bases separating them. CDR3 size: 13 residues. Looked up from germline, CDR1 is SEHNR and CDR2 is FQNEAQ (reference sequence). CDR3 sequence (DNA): TGTGCCAGCAGCCCGGGGTCCCAAGAGACCCAGTACTTC. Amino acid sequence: CASSPGSQETQYF. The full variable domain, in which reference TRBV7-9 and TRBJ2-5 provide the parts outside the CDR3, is DTGVSQNPRHKITKRGQNVTFRCDPISEHNRLYWYRQTLGQGPEFLTYFQNEAQLEKSRLLSDRFSAERPKGSFSTLEIQRTEQGDSAMYLCASSPGSQETQYFGPGTRLLVL.

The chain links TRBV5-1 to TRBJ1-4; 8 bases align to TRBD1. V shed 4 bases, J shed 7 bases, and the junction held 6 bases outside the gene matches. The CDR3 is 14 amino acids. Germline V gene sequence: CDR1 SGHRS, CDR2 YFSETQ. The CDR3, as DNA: TGCGCCAGCAGCGCAATAGGACAGGGTGAAAAACTGTTTTTT. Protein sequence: CASSAIGQGEKLFF.

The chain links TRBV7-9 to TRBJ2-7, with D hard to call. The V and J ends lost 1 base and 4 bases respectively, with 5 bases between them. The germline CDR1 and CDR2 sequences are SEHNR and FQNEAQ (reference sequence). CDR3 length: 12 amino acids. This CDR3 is CASSLEQYEQYF. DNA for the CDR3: TGTGCCAGCAGCTTAGAGCAGTACGAGCAGTACTTC.

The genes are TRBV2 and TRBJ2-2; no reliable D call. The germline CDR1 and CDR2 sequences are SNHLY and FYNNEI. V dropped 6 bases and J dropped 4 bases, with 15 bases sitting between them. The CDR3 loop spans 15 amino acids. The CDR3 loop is CASRENRMGTGELFF. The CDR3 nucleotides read TGTGCCAGCAGAGAGAATCGGATGGGCACCGGGGAGCTGTTTTTT.

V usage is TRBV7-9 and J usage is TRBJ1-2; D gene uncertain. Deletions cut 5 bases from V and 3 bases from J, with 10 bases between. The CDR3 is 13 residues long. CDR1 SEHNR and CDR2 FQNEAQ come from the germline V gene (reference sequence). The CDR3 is CASSPQDHYGYTF. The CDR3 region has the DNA TGTGCCAGCAGCCCACAAGACCACTATGGCTACACCTTC.

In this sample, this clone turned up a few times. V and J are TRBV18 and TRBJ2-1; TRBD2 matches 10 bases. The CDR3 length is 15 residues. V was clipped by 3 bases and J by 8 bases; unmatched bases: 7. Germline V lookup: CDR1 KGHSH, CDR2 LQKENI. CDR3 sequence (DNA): TGTGCCAGCTCACCGCAGAGACTAGCGGGCGATGAGCAGTTCTTC. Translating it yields CASSPQRLAGDEQFF.

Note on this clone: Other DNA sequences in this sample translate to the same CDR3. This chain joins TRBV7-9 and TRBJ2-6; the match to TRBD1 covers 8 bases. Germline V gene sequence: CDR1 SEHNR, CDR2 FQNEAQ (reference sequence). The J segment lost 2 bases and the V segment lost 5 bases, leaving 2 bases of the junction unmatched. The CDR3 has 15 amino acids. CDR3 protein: CASSLTGAGANVLTF. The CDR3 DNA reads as TGTGCCAGCAGCCTGACAGGGGCTGGGGCCAACGTCCTGACTTTC.

CDR3 DNA sequence: TGTGCCAGCAGACAGGGGGCGGGGGAGCAGTACTTC. It encodes CASRQGAGEQYF. The chain combines TRBV6-5 with TRBJ2-7, with 9 nucleotides matching TRBD1. The CDR3 spans 12 residues. The V and J ends lost 6 bases and 7 bases, in that order; junction bases with no gene match: 4. In germline, CDR1 is MNHEY, CDR2 SVGAGI.

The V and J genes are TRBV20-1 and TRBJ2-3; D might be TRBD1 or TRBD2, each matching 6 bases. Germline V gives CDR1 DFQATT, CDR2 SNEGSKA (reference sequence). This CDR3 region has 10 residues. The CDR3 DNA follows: TGCTTAAGGGGGGCAGATACGCAGTATTTT. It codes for CLRGADTQYF.